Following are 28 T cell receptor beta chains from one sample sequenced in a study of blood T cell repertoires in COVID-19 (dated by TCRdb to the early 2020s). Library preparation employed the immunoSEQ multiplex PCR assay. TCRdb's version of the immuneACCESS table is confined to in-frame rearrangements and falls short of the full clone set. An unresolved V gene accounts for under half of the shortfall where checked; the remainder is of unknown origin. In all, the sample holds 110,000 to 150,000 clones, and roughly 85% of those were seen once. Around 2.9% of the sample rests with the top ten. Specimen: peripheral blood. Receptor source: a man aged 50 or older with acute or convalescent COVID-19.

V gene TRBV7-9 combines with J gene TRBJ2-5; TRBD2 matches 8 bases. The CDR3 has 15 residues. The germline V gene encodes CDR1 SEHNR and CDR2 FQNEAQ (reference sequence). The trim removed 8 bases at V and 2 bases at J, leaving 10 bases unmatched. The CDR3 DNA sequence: TGTGCCAGCGGAGGGGTGCGGGGGGCTCAAGAGACCCAGTACTTC. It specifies CASGGVRGAQETQYF.

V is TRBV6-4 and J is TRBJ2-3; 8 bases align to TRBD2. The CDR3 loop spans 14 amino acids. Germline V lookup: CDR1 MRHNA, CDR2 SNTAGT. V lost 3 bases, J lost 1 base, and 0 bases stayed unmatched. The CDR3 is CASSERGGTDTQYF. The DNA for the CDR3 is TGTGCCAGCAGTGAGCGGGGGGGCACAGATACGCAGTATTTT.

For the CDR3, the DNA is TGTGCCAGCAGCCAAAATCCGGGGTACAAGGACCAAGAGACCCAGTACTTC. As protein: CASSQNPGYKDQETQYF. The rearrangement uses TRBV11-2 and TRBJ2-5; weak D call: TRBD2 (5 bases). The V and J ends lost 5 bases and 0 bases respectively, with 19 bases between them. The CDR3 has 17 residues. Per germline, CDR1 SGHAT and CDR2 FQNNGV.

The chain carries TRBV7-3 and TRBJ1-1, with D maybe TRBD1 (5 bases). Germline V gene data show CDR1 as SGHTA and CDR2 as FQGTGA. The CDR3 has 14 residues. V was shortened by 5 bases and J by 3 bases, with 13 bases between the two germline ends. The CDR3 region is CASSPGTGHTEAFF. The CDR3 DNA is TGTGCCAGCAGCCCCGGGACTGGACACACTGAAGCTTTCTTT.

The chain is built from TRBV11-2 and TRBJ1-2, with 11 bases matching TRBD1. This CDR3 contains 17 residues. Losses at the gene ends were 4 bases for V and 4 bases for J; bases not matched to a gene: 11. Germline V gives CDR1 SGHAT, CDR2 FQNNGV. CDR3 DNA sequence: TGTGCCAGCAGCTCCGACATATCTGGACAGGGGGCCTATGGCTACACCTTC. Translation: CASSSDISGQGAYGYTF.

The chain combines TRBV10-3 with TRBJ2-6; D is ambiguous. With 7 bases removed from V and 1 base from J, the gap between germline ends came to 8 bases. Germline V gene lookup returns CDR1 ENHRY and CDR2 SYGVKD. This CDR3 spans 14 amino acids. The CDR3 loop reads CAIMISSGANVLTF. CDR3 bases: TGTGCCATCATGATCAGTTCTGGGGCCAACGTCCTGACTTTC.

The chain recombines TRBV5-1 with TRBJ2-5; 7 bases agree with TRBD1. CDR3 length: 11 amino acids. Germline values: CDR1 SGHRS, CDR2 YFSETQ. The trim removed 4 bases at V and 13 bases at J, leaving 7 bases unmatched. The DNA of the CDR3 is TGCGCCAGCAGCCGGAGGACAGGCCGGTACTTC. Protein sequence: CASSRRTGRYF.

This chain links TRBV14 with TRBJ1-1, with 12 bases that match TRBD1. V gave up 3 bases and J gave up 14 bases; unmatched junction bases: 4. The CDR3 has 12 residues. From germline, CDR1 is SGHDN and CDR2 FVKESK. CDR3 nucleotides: TGTGCCAGCAGCCACCGGGACAGGGGGCGATTCTTT. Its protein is CASSHRDRGRFF.

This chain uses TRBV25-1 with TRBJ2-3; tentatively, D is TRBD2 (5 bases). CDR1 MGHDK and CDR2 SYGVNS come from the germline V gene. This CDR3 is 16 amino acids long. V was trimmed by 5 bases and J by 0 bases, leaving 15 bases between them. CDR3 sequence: CASSSHPGKSTDTQYF. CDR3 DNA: TGTGCCAGCAGTTCGCACCCCGGGAAGAGCACAGATACGCAGTATTTT.

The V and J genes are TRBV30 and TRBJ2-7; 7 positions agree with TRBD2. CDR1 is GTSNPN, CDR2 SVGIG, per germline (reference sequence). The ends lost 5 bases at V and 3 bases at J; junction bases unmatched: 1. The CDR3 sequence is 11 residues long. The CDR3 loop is CAWGGGYEQYF. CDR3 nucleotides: TGTGCCTGGGGCGGGGGCTACGAGCAGTACTTC.

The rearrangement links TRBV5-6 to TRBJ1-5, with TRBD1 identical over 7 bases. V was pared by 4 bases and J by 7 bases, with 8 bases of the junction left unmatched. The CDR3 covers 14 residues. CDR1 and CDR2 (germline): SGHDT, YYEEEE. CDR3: CASSQTGPGQPQHF. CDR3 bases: TGTGCCAGCAGCCAGACAGGGCCGGGACAGCCCCAGCATTTT. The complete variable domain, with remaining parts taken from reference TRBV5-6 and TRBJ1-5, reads DAGVTQSPTHLIKTRGQQVTLRCSPKSGHDTVSWYQQALGQGPQFIFQYYEEEERQRGNFPDRFSGHQFPNYSSELNVNALLLGDSALYLCASSQTGPGQPQHFGDGTRLSIL.

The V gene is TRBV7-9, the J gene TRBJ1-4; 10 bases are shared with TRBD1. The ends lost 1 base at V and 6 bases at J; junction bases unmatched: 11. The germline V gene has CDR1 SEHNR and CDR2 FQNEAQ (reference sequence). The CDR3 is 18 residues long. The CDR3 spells CASSLGLTGGRGDEKLFF. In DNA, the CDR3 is TGTGCCAGCAGCTTAGGTTTGACAGGGGGCCGCGGGGATGAAAAACTGTTTTTT.

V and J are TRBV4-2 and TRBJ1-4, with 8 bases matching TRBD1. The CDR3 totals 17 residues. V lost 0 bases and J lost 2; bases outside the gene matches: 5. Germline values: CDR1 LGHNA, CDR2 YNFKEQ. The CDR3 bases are TGTGCCAGCAGCCAAGAGCCTGACAGGGGCACTAATGAAAAACTGTTTTTT. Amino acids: CASSQEPDRGTNEKLFF.

For the CDR3, the DNA is TGTGCCAGTAGTATCGCCCCGGGACAGGGGTATGAGCAGTTCTTC. This translates into CASSIAPGQGYEQFF. The chain carries TRBV19 and TRBJ2-1; 10 bases are a match to TRBD1. The CDR3 loop spans 15 amino acids. Trimming took 3 bases from V and 8 from J; bases not matched to a gene: 7. Germline V gene data show CDR1 as LNHDA and CDR2 as SQIVND (reference sequence).

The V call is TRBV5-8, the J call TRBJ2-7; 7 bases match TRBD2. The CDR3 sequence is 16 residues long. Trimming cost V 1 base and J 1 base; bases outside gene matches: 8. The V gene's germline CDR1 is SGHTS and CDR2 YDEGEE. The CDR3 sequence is CASSLLLLGGSYEQYF. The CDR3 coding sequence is TGTGCCAGCAGCTTGTTGTTGTTGGGGGGGTCCTACGAGCAGTACTTC. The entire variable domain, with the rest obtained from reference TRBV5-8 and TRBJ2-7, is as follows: EAGVTQSPTHLIKTRGQQATLRCSPISGHTSVYWYQQALGLGLQFLLWYDEGEERNRGNFPPRFSGRQFPNYSSELNVNALELEDSALYLCASSLLLLGGSYEQYFGPGTRLTVT.

The chain's CDR3 is CATSDNPYEQYF. The CDR3 region has the DNA TGCGCCACTTCAGACAATCCCTACGAGCAGTACTTC. The chain combines TRBV10-2 with TRBJ2-7; D call uncertain. Germline V CDR1 and CDR2: WSHSY, SAAADI. V lost 10 bases, J lost 2 bases, and 12 bases lay in between. The CDR3 totals 12 residues.

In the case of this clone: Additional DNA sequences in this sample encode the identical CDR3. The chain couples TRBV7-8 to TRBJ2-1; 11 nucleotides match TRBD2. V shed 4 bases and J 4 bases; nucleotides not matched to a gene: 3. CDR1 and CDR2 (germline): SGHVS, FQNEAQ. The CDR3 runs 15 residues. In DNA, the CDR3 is TGTGCCAGCAGCTCCTTAGCGGGAGGGTACAATGAGCAGTTCTTC. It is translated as CASSSLAGGYNEQFF.

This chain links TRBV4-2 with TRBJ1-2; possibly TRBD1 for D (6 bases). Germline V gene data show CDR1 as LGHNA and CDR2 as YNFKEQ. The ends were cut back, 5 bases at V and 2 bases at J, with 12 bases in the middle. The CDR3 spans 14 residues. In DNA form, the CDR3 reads TGTGCCAGCAGCAAAGGGGGGGGGAACTATGGCTACACCTTC. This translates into CASSKGGGNYGYTF.

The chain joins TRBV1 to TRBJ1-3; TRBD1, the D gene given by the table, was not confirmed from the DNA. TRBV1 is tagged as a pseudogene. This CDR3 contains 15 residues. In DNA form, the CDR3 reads TGCACCAGCAGCCAAGGGACAGCCTCTGGAAACACCATATATTTT. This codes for CTSSQGTASGNTIYF.

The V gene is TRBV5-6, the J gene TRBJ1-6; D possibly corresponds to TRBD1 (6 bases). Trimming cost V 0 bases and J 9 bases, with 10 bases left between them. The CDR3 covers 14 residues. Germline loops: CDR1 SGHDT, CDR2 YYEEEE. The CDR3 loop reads CASSLAGAVSPLHF. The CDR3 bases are TGTGCCAGCAGCTTGGCAGGGGCGGTTTCACCCCTCCACTTT.

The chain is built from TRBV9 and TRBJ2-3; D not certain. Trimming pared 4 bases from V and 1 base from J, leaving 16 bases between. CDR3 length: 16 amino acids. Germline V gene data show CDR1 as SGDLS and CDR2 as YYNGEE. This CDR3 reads CASSILPSRGTDTQYF. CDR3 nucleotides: TGTGCCAGCAGCATTCTACCAAGCCGTGGCACAGATACGCAGTATTTT.

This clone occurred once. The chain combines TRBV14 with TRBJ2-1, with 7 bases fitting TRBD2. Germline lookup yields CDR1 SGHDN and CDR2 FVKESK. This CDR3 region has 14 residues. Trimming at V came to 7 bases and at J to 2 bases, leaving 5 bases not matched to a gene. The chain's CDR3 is CASTPSGTYNEQFF. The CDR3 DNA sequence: TGTGCCAGCACCCCTAGCGGCACCTACAATGAGCAGTTCTTC. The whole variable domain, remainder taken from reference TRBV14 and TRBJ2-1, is EAGVTQFPSHSVIEKGQTVTLRCDPISGHDNLYWYRRVMGKEIKFLLHFVKESKQDESGMPNNRFLAERTGGTYSTLKVQPAELEDSGVYFCASTPSGTYNEQFFGPGTRLTVL.

This CDR3 reads CASSQRHGGYGYTF. The DNA of the CDR3 is TGCGCCAGCAGCCAACGACACGGGGGCTATGGCTACACCTTC. J is TRBJ1-2 and V is TRBV4-1; D might be TRBD1 (5 bases). V lost 2 bases, J lost 4 bases, and 11 bases lay in between. The length of the CDR3 is 14 residues. The germline CDR1 and CDR2 sequences are MGHRA and YSYEKL.

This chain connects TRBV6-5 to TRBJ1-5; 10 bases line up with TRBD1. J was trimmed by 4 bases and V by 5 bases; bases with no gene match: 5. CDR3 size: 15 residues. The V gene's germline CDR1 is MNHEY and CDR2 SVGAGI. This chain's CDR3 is CASSMGTGVNQPQHF. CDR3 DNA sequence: TGTGCCAGCAGTATGGGGACAGGGGTAAATCAGCCCCAGCATTTT.

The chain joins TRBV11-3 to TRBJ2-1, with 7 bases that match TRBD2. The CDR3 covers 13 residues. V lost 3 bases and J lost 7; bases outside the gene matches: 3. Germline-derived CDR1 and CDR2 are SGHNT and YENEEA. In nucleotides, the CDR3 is TGTGCCAGCAGCTTCCGGGAGGAAAATGAGCAGTTCTTC. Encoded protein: CASSFREENEQFF.

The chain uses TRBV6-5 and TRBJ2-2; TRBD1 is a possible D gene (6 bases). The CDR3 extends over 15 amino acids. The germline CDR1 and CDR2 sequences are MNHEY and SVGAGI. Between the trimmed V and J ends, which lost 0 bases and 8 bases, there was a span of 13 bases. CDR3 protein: CASSYSSRGIGELFF. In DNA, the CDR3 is TGTGCCAGCAGTTACTCTAGCAGGGGAATAGGGGAGCTGTTTTTT.

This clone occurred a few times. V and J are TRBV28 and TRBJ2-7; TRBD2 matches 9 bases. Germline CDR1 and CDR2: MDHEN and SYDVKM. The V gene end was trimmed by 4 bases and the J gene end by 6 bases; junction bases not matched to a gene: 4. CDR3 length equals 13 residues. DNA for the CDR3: TGTGCCAGCAGTTCGGGACTAGCCGGCGAGCAGTACTTC. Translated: CASSSGLAGEQYF.

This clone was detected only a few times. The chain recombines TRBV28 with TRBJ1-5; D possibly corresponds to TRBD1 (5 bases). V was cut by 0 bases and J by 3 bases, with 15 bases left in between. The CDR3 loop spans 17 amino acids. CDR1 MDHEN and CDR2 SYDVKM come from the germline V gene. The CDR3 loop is CASSLWASGSHNQPQHF. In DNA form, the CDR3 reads TGTGCCAGCAGTTTATGGGCCTCAGGGTCGCACAATCAGCCCCAGCATTTT. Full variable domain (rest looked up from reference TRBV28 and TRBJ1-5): DVKVTQSSRYLVKRTGEKVFLECVQDMDHENMFWYRQDPGLGLRLIYFSYDVKMKEKGDIPEGYSVSREKKERFSLILESASTNQTSMYLCASSLWASGSHNQPQHFGDGTRLSIL.